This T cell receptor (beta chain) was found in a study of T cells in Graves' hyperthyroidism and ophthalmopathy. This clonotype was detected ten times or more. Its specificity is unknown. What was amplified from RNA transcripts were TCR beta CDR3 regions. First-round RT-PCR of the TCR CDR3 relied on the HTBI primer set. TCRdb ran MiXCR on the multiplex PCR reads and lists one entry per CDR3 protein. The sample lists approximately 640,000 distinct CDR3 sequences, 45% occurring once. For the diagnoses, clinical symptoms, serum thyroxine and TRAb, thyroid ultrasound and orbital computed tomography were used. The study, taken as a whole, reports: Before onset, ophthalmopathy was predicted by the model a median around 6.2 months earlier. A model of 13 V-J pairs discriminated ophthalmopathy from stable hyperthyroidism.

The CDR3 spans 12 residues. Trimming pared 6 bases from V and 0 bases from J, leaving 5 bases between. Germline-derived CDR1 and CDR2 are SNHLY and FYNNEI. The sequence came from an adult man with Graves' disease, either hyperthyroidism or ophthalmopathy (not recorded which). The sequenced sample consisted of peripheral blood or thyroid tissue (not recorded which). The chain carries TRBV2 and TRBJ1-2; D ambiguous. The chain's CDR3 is CASSWTNYGYTF. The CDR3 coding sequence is TGTGCCAGCAGCTGGACTAACTATGGCTACACCTTC.